This TCR beta chain was profiled in a study of blood T cell repertoires in COVID-19. Study-wide context: Sample material is recorded as cDNA or gDNA derived from T cells, B-cell-depleted T cells, or PBMCs.

This clone was detected once. J lost 2 bases, V lost 4 bases, and 3 bases had no gene match. The CDR3 totals 14 residues. Germline V gene data show CDR1 as SGHRS and CDR2 as YFSETQ. Authors' analysis steps: Estimation of nucleated cell counts relied on the amplification of reference gene primers. This table comes from immunoSEQ multiplex PCR, and its TCRdb copy is limited to in-frame clones, with some not included. V, J and clone size were drawn from that table, and D and trimming were deduced from the DNA. The sample lists over 70,000 clones; about 90% were seen once. This clonotype was sampled from a man aged 18 to 29 with COVID-19, enrolled during active disease. The chain links TRBV5-1 to TRBJ2-7; 10 nucleotides match TRBD1. Material for sequencing was peripheral blood. In nucleotides, the CDR3 is TGCGCCAGCAGCGCCGGGACAGGGGCCTACGAGCAGTACTTC. This sequence encodes CASSAGTGAYEQYF. The entire variable domain, with the rest obtained from reference TRBV5-1 and TRBJ2-7, is as follows: KAGVTQTPRYLIKTRGQQVTLSCSPISGHRSVSWYQQTPGQGLQFLFEYFSETQRNKGNFPGRFSGRQFSNSRSEMNVSTLELGDSALYLCASSAGTGAYEQYFGPGTRLTVT.